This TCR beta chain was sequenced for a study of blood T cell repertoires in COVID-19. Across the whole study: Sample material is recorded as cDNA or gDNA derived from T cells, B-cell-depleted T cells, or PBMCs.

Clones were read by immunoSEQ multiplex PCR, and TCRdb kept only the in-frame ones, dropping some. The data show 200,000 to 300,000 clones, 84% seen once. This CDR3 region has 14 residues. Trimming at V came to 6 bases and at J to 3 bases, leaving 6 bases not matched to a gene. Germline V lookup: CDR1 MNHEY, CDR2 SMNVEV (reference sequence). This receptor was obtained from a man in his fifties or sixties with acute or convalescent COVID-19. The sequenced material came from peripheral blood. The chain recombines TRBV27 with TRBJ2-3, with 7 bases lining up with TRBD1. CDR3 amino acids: CASSLRGLTDTQYF. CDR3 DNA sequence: TGTGCCAGCAGCCTCAGGGGGTTAACAGATACGCAGTATTTT.